This is a list of T cell receptor beta chains from one sample in a study of blood T cell repertoires in COVID-19. The repertoire was sequenced with immunoSEQ multiplex PCR; TCRdb's copy has only in-frame clones and lacks some. The table has about 73,000 clones, 80% to 85% seen once; the top ten hold around 28%. Material for sequencing was peripheral blood. These receptors were obtained from a human donor in a cohort sampled during active COVID-19. Each CDR3 is given with its conserved first and last residue. Each record gives: V gene, clone size, J gene, D gene, CDR3 protein, CDR3 DNA. D genes are given only for firm matches. Size values are once, few and many counts, or a class for expanded clones, and some rows have none.

V: TRBV6-5
size: -
J: TRBJ1-6
D: -
CDR3: CASRSLGHYNSPLHF
DNA: TGTGCCAGCAGATCCCTCGGACACTATAATTCACCCCTCCACTTT

V: TRBV3-1/TRBV3-2
size: few
J: TRBJ1-1
D: -
CDR3: CASSLSEGWFAFF
DNA: TGTGCCAGCAGCCTCTCGGAGGGGTGGTTTGCTTTCTTT

V: TRBV13
size: -
J: TRBJ1-2
D: TRBD1
CDR3: CASSSGTGNGYTF
DNA: TGTGCCAGCAGCTCCGGGACAGGGAATGGCTACACCTTC

V: TRBV27
size: few
J: TRBJ1-6
D: TRBD1
CDR3: CASSLSRTGDSPLHF
DNA: TGTGCCAGCAGTTTATCCCGTACAGGGGATTCACCCCTCCACTTT

V: TRBV6-5
size: -
J: TRBJ1-1
D: -
CDR3: CASSYATGMNTEAFF
DNA: TGTGCCAGCAGTTACGCGACAGGCATGAACACTGAAGCTTTCTTT

V: TRBV6-4
size: -
J: TRBJ2-3
D: -
CDR3: CASSDSWHPLDTQYF
DNA: TGTGCCAGCAGTGACTCGTGGCATCCCCTAGATACGCAGTATTTT

V: TRBV18
size: -
J: TRBJ1-1
D: -
CDR3: CASSPEGKPLPTEAFF
DNA: TGTGCCAGCTCACCGGAGGGAAAACCCTTGCCCACTGAAGCTTTCTTT

V: TRBV2
size: -
J: TRBJ1-2
D: TRBD1
CDR3: CASSENRGTGAYGYTF
DNA: TGTGCCAGCAGTGAAAATCGAGGGACAGGCGCCTATGGCTACACCTTC

V: TRBV10-2
size: -
J: TRBJ2-7
D: TRBD1
CDR3: CASSESGQGSYEQYF
DNA: TGCGCCAGCAGTGAGTCGGGACAGGGCTCCTACGAGCAGTACTTC

V: TRBV24-1
size: once
J: TRBJ2-1
D: TRBD1
CDR3: CATSDFGTGRQFF
DNA: TGTGCCACCAGTGACTTTGGGACAGGACGGCAGTTCTTC

V: TRBV11-3
size: -
J: TRBJ2-7
D: -
CDR3: CASLPGTPSEQYF
DNA: TGTGCCAGCCTCCCCGGGACACCGAGCGAGCAGTACTTC

V: TRBV5-1
size: -
J: TRBJ1-6
D: -
CDR3: CASSLVSGPRYNSPLHF
DNA: TGCGCCAGCAGCTTGGTATCAGGGCCACGCTATAATTCACCCCTCCACTTT

V: TRBV11-2
size: -
J: TRBJ2-3
D: -
CDR3: CASSVGPTDTQYF
DNA: TGTGCCAGCAGTGTGGGGCCCACAGATACGCAGTATTTT

V: TRBV5-1
size: few
J: TRBJ2-3
D: -
CDR3: CASRGGTDTQYF
DNA: TGCGCCAGCAGAGGGGGCACAGATACGCAGTATTTT

V: TRBV5-1
size: -
J: TRBJ2-2
D: TRBD2
CDR3: CASSDSGGSGELFF
DNA: TGCGCCAGCAGTGATAGCGGGGGGTCCGGGGAGCTGTTTTTT

V: TRBV5-6
size: once
J: TRBJ1-3
D: -
CDR3: CASSTEGHLSGNTIYF
DNA: TGTGCCAGCAGCACCGAGGGACATCTCTCTGGAAACACCATATATTTT

V: TRBV7-8
size: -
J: TRBJ1-2
D: -
CDR3: CASSLAPGHQIDNYGYTF
DNA: TGTGCCAGCAGCTTAGCGCCGGGACACCAGATCGACAACTATGGCTACACCTTC

V: TRBV7-8
size: -
J: TRBJ2-3
D: -
CDR3: CASSLRGGGSTDTQYF
DNA: TGTGCCAGCAGCTTGAGAGGGGGGGGAAGCACAGATACGCAGTATTTT

V: TRBV11-3
size: -
J: TRBJ2-1
D: TRBD2
CDR3: CASSLGGGPYNEQFF
DNA: TGTGCCAGCAGCTTAGGCGGGGGGCCTTACAATGAGCAGTTCTTC

V: TRBV25-1
size: -
J: TRBJ2-6
D: -
CDR3: CASSEYSGSGANVLTF
DNA: TGTGCCAGCAGTGAATATTCCGGGTCTGGGGCCAACGTCCTGACTTTC

V: TRBV28
size: -
J: TRBJ2-5
D: TRBD1
CDR3: CASSLAGGLGETQYF
DNA: TGTGCCAGCAGTTTGGCAGGGGGCCTGGGAGAGACCCAGTACTTC

V: TRBV19
size: -
J: TRBJ2-7
D: TRBD1
CDR3: CASSLNTGASGYEQYF
DNA: TGTGCCAGTAGTCTCAATACAGGGGCGAGTGGCTACGAGCAGTACTTC

V: TRBV5-4
size: -
J: TRBJ2-1
D: TRBD1
CDR3: CASSAGTGRAPYNEQFF
DNA: TGTGCCAGCAGCGCTGGGACAGGCCGGGCTCCCTACAATGAGCAGTTCTTC

V: TRBV7-7
size: many
J: TRBJ2-1
D: TRBD2
CDR3: CASSQGTSGGYNEQFF
DNA: TGTGCTAGCAGCCAAGGGACTAGCGGGGGGTACAATGAGCAGTTCTTC

V: TRBV5-1
size: few
J: TRBJ1-1
D: -
CDR3: CASSSQVEWNTEAFF
DNA: TGCGCCAGCAGCTCGCAGGTAGAGTGGAACACTGAAGCTTTCTTT

V: TRBV28
size: -
J: TRBJ1-1
D: TRBD1
CDR3: CASSFPRGRTEAFF
DNA: TGTGCCAGCAGTTTCCCCAGGGGGCGGACTGAAGCTTTCTTT